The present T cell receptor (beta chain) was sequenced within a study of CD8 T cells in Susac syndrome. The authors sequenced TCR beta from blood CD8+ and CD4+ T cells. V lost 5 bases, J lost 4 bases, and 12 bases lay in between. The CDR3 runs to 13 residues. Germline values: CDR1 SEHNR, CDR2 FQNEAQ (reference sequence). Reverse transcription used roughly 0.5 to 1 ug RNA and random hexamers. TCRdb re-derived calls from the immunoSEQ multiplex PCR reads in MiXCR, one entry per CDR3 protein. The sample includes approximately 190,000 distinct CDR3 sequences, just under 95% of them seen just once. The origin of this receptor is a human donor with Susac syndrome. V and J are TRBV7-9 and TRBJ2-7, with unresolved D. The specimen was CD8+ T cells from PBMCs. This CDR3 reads CASSNTEAYEQYF. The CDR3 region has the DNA TGTGCCAGCAGCAACACCGAAGCTTACGAGCAGTACTTC.